Listed below are T cell receptor beta chains from one sample, sequenced in a study of cytomegalovirus exposure and HLA in healthy donors. Profiled with immunoSEQ multiplex PCR; TCRdb holds only in-frame clones, not every one. Of about 50,000 clones listed, around nine tenths were seen once; the top ten hold over 1.3%. The sample comprised PBMCs. The receptors were sampled from a man younger than 35 in good health and CMV-seronegative. Each CDR3 is given with its conserved first and last residue. The D gene is left open where the match is weak. Where a row states a size, it is once, few, many or the class of an expanded clone; other rows omit it.

J,size,V,D,CDR3,DNA
TRBJ2-5,-,TRBV6-1,TRBD2,CASSGGSGHETQYF,TGTGCCAGCAGTGGCGGGAGTGGGCACGAGACCCAGTACTTC
TRBJ1-3,-,TRBV15,-,CATSRARVYRDSGNTIYF,TGTGCCACCAGCAGAGCCAGAGTTTACAGGGACTCTGGAAACACCATATATTTT
TRBJ2-7,-,TRBV5-6,TRBD1,CASSPGTGVYEQYF,TGTGCCAGCAGCCCCGGGACAGGGGTCTACGAGCAGTACTTC
TRBJ2-7,-,TRBV28,TRBD2,CATRGGSAYEQYF,TGTGCCACCCGGGGCGGGAGCGCCTACGAGCAGTACTTC
TRBJ2-1,few,TRBV29-1,-,CSVDRESSYNEQFF,TGCAGCGTTGATCGGGAGAGCTCCTACAATGAGCAGTTCTTC
TRBJ2-5,-,TRBV28,-,CASRVGTLQETQYF,TGTGCCAGCAGGGTCGGGACACTCCAAGAGACCCAGTACTTC
TRBJ1-3,once,TRBV25-1,-,CASSEAGSGNTIYF,TGTGCCAGCAGTGAAGCAGGGTCTGGAAACACCATATATTTT
TRBJ2-7,once,TRBV30,-,CAWSVSSPPQAGDTYEQYF,TGTGCCTGGAGTGTATCGTCTCCGCCGCAGGCAGGTGATACCTACGAGCAGTACTTC
TRBJ2-3,-,TRBV28,TRBD2,CASSFSAGEADTQYF,TGTGCCAGCAGTTTCTCAGCGGGAGAAGCAGATACGCAGTATTTT
TRBJ1-5,-,TRBV30,-,CAWSVEGGGQPQHF,TGTGCCTGGAGTGTTGAGGGAGGGGGTCAGCCCCAGCATTTT
TRBJ2-2,-,TRBV6-4,-,CASSVGESTGELFF,TGTGCCAGCAGTGTCGGGGAGAGCACCGGGGAGCTGTTTTTT
TRBJ2-2,-,TRBV2,-,CASSDALSGELFF,TGTGCCAGCAGTGACGCACTTTCCGGGGAGCTGTTTTTT
TRBJ1-1,-,TRBV11-3,-,CASSSTGRNTEAFF,TGTGCCAGCAGCTCAACGGGGAGGAACACTGAAGCTTTCTTT
TRBJ2-5,-,TRBV18,-,CASSPPSGETQYF,TGTGCCAGCTCACCACCCTCCGGAGAGACCCAGTACTTC
TRBJ2-1,once,TRBV7-6,TRBD2,CASSLLGGTRQFF,TGTGCCAGCAGCTTATTGGGCGGGACTAGGCAGTTCTTC
TRBJ2-3,-,TRBV15,-,CATSRGQPSTDTQYF,TGTGCCACCAGCAGAGGACAGCCTAGCACAGATACGCAGTATTTT
TRBJ1-4,once,TRBV5-4,TRBD1,CASSIDRGNEKLFF,TGTGCCAGCAGTATCGACAGGGGTAATGAAAAACTGTTTTTT
TRBJ2-7,-,TRBV6-5,TRBD1,CASSSQSGQVSYEQYF,TGTGCCAGCAGTTCCCAGTCGGGACAGGTCTCCTACGAGCAGTACTTC
TRBJ2-7,-,TRBV9,TRBD2,CASSQDTGLADEQYF,TGTGCCAGCAGCCAAGACACGGGACTAGCGGACGAGCAGTACTTC
TRBJ2-3,-,TRBV5-1,TRBD1,CASTATGTTDTQYF,TGCGCCAGCACCGCGACAGGGACCACAGATACGCAGTATTTT
TRBJ2-1,-,TRBV15,TRBD1,CATSRLGGRRNEQFF,TGTGCCACCAGCAGACTAGGGGGCCGGAGGAATGAGCAGTTCTTC
TRBJ2-1,-,TRBV10-3,TRBD2,CAISESTAGGRAPNEQFF,TGTGCCATCAGTGAGTCCACCGCCGGCGGGAGGGCCCCCAATGAGCAGTTCTTC
TRBJ1-4,-,TRBV9,-,CASSAGDTLNEKLFF,TGTGCCAGCAGCGCTGGGGACACCCTTAATGAAAAACTGTTTTTT
TRBJ2-3,once,TRBV5-1,-,CASSLYGVDTQYF,TGCGCCAGCAGCTTGTACGGGGTTGATACGCAGTATTTT
TRBJ1-3,-,TRBV28,TRBD1,CASFGQGKGNTIYF,TGTGCCAGCTTTGGACAGGGCAAGGGAAACACCATATATTTT
TRBJ2-5,-,TRBV4-2,-,CASSQGPGYQETQYF,TGTGCCAGCAGCCAAGGCCCGGGGTACCAAGAGACCCAGTACTTC
TRBJ2-3,-,TRBV15,-,CATSSSGITDTQYF,TGTGCCACCAGCAGTAGCGGTATCACAGATACGCAGTATTTT
TRBJ2-3,-,TRBV6-4,TRBD2,CASSDSGGGAPDTQYF,TGTGCCAGCAGTGACTCGGGCGGGGGGGCTCCAGATACGCAGTATTTT
TRBJ1-1,-,TRBV25-1,TRBD1,CATRGEGLNTEAFF,TGTGCCACCAGGGGGGAGGGACTGAACACTGAAGCTTTCTTT
TRBJ2-7,-,TRBV9,TRBD2,CASSVGTSGTYLTYEQYF,TGTGCCAGCAGCGTAGGGACTAGCGGGACCTATCTTACCTACGAGCAGTACTTC
TRBJ2-1,-,TRBV19,TRBD2,CATQWGAGGTRSSYNEQFF,TGTGCCACCCAATGGGGGGCCGGGGGGACTAGAAGCTCCTACAATGAGCAGTTCTTC
TRBJ2-7,-,TRBV5-1,-,CASSDPGSTYEQYF,TGCGCCAGCAGCGATCCGGGATCGACCTACGAGCAGTACTTC
TRBJ2-1,-,TRBV29-1,TRBD1,CSVKRTGAKNEQFF,TGCAGCGTCAAACGGACAGGGGCGAAAAATGAGCAGTTCTTC
TRBJ2-1,-,TRBV7-9,TRBD1,CASSFGTGPYNEQFF,TGTGCCAGCAGCTTTGGGACAGGACCTTACAATGAGCAGTTCTTC
TRBJ2-3,-,TRBV9,TRBD1,CASSGTGFVNTQYF,TGTGCCAGCAGCGGGACAGGGTTTGTGAATACGCAGTATTTT
TRBJ2-5,-,TRBV7-2,-,CASSQLNRQETQYF,TGTGCCAGCAGTCAACTGAACCGACAAGAGACCCAGTACTTC
TRBJ2-5,-,TRBV19,TRBD1,CATSRQGEQETQYF,TGTGCCACTAGTCGACAGGGGGAACAAGAGACCCAGTACTTC
TRBJ2-1,-,TRBV27,-,CASSSSGLVKLFNEQFF,-
TRBJ1-1,-,TRBV28,TRBD1,CASREDRANTEAFF,TGTGCCAGCAGGGAGGACAGGGCTAACACTGAAGCTTTCTTT
TRBJ2-3,-,TRBV7-3,TRBD2,CASSFSGSGTDTQYF,TGTGCCAGCAGCTTTAGCGGGAGTGGCACAGATACGCAGTATTTT
TRBJ2-6,-,TRBV9,-,CASSADRGSGANVLTF,TGTGCCAGCAGCGCCGACCGGGGCTCTGGGGCCAACGTCCTGACTTTC
TRBJ2-1,once,TRBV2,TRBD1,CASSGAARGLPSSYNEQFF,TGTGCCAGCAGTGGGGCGGCCAGGGGGTTACCTAGCTCCTACAATGAGCAGTTCTTC
TRBJ2-1,-,TRBV7-9,-,CASSLSGEQFF,TGTGCCAGCAGCCTATCCGGGGAGCAGTTCTTC
TRBJ2-3,-,TRBV7-7,TRBD2,CASSLEVAGATSTDTQYF,TGTGCTAGCAGCTTAGAGGTAGCGGGAGCCACTAGCACAGATACGCAGTATTTT
TRBJ1-3,-,TRBV30,TRBD1,CAWSGQGDRNTIYF,TGTGCCTGGAGTGGACAGGGCGACCGAAACACCATATATTTT
TRBJ1-5,-,TRBV19,TRBD1,CASSISTGRKGNQPQHF,TGTGCCAGTAGTATATCGACAGGGCGGAAGGGCAATCAGCCCCAGCATTTT
TRBJ1-1,-,TRBV5-5,-,CASSSGAGNTEAFF,TGTGCCAGCAGTTCAGGAGCGGGGAACACTGAAGCTTTCTTT
TRBJ2-5,-,TRBV5-4,TRBD2,CASRAGLAGWETQYF,TGTGCCAGCAGGGCTGGACTAGCGGGATGGGAGACCCAGTACTTC
TRBJ2-5,-,TRBV10-2,TRBD2,CASSLWQRGQETQYF,TGCGCCAGCAGTTTATGGCAGCGGGGACAAGAGACCCAGTACTTC
TRBJ1-1,-,TRBV2,-,CASSPGGKGVNTEAFF,TGTGCCAGCAGTCCCGGAGGGAAGGGAGTGAACACTGAAGCTTTCTTT
TRBJ2-7,-,TRBV6-6,-,CASSVRGYEQYF,TGTGCCAGCAGCGTAAGGGGTTACGAGCAGTACTTC
TRBJ2-2,-,TRBV30,-,CAWNMGGAWTGELFF,TGTGCCTGGAATATGGGGGGGGCTTGGACCGGGGAGCTGTTTTTT
TRBJ2-5,-,TRBV4-3,TRBD1,CASSQDTGEETQYF,TGCGCCAGCAGCCAAGATACAGGGGAAGAGACCCAGTACTTC
TRBJ2-7,-,TRBV5-5,TRBD1,CASSLVGQSSYEQYF,TGTGCCAGCAGCTTGGTGGGACAGAGCTCCTACGAGCAGTACTTC